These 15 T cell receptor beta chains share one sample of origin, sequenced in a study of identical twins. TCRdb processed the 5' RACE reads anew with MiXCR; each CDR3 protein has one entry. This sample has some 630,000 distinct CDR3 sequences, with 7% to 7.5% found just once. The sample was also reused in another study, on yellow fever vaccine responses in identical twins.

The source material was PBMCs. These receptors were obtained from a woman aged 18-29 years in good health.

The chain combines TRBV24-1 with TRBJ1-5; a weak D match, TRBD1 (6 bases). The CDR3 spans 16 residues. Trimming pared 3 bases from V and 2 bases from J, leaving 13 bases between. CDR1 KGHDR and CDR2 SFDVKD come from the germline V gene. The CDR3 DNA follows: TGTGCCACCAGTGATACCGACAGGTTTGGCAATCAGCCCCAGCATTTT. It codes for CATSDTDRFGNQPQHF.

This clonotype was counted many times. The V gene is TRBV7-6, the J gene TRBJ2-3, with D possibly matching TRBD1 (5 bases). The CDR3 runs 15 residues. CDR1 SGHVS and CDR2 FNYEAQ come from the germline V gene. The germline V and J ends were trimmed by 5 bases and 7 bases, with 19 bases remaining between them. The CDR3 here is CASSVDRQGWYTQYF. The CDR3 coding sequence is TGTGCCAGCAGCGTCGATCGGCAGGGTTGGTATACGCAGTATTTT.

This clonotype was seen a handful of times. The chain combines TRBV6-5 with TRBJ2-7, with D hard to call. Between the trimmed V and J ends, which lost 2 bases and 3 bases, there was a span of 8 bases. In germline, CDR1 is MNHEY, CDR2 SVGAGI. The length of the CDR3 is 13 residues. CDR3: CASSYTSLYEQYF. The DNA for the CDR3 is TGTGCCAGCAGTTACACGAGCCTCTACGAGCAGTACTTC.

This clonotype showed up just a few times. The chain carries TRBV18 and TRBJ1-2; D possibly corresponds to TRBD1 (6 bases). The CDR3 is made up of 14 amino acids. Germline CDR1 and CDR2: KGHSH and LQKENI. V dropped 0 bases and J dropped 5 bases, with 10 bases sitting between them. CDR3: CASSPPPQGYGYTF. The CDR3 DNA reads TGTGCCAGCTCACCACCGCCACAGGGTTATGGCTACACCTTC.

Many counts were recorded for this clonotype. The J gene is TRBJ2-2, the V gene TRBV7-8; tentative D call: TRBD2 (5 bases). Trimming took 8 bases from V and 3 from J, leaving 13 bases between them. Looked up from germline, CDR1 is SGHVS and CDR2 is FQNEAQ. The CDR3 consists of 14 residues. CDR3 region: CASSPRGDTGELFF. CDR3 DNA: TGTGCCAGCTCACCACGGGGTGACACCGGGGAGCTGTTTTTT. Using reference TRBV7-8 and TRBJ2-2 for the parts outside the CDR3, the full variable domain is GAGVSQSPRYKVAKRGQDVALRCDPISGHVSLFWYQQALGQGPEFLTYFQNEAQLDKSGLPSDRFFAERPEGSVSTLKIQRTQQEDSAVYLCASSPRGDTGELFFGEGSRLTVL.

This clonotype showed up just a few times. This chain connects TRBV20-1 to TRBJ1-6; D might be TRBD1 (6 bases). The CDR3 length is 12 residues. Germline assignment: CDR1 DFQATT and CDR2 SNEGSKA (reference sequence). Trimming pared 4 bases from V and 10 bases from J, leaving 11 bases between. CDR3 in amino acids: CSATTGTSPLHF. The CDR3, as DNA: TGCAGTGCTACCACAGGGACGTCACCCCTCCACTTT.

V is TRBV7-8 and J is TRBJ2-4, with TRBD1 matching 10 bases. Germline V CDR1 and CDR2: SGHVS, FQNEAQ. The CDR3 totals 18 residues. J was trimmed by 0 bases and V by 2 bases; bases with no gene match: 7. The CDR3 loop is CASSLRTGGFEAKNIQYF. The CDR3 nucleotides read TGTGCCAGCAGCTTAAGGACAGGGGGATTTGAAGCCAAAAACATTCAGTACTTC.

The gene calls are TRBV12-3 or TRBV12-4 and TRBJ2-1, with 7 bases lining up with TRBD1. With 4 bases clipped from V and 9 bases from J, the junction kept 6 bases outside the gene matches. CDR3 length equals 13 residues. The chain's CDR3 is CASSSRGGFEQFF. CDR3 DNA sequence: TGTGCCAGCAGTTCTAGAGGGGGCTTTGAGCAGTTCTTC.

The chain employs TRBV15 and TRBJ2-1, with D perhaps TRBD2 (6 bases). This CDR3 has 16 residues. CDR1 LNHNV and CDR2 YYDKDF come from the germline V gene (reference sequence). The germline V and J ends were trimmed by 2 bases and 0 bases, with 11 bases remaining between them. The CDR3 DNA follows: TGTGCCACCAGCAGAAATCCCGGGAGCTCCTACAATGAGCAGTTCTTC. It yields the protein CATSRNPGSSYNEQFF.

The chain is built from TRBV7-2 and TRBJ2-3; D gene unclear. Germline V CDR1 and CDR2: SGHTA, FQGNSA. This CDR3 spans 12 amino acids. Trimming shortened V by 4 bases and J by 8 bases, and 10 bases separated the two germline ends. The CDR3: CASSSQSGTQYF. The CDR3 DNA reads TGTGCCAGCAGCTCCCAGTCTGGTACGCAGTATTTT.

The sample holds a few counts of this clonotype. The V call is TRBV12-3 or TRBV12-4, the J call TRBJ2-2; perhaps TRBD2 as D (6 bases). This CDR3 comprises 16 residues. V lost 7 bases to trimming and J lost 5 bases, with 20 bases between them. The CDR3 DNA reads TGTGCCAGCACCTTATCGGGGACTCCCCTAACCGGGGAGCTGTTTTTT. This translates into CASTLSGTPLTGELFF.

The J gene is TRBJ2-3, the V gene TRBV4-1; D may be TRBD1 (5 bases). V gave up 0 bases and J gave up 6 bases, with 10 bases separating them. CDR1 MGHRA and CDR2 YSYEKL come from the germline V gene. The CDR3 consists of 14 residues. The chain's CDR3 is CASSQDLTADTQYF. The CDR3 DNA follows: TGCGCCAGCAGCCAAGATCTGACAGCTGATACGCAGTATTTT.

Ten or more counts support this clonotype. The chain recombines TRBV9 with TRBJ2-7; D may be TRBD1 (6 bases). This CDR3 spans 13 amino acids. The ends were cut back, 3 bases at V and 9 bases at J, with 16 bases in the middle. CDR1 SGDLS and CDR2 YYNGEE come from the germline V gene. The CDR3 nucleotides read TGTGCCAGCAGCGAGGACAGTTGCTTTAGGCAGTACGTC. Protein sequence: CASSEDSCFRQYV.

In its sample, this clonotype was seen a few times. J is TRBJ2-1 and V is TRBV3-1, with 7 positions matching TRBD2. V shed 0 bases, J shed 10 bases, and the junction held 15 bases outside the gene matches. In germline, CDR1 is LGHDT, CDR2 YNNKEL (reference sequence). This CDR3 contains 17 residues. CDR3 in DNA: TGTGCCAGCAGCCAAGATCCGCGGGGGTGGGGCAATCGCGAGCAGTTCTTC. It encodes CASSQDPRGWGNREQFF.

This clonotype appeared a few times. Here the CDR3 reads CASSLTIAREPFYPSYNEQFF. In nucleotides, the CDR3 is TGTGCCAGCAGCTTAACTATCGCGCGGGAGCCATTCTACCCATCCTACAATGAGCAGTTCTTC. The V gene is TRBV11-1, the J gene TRBJ2-1; 7 nucleotides align to TRBD2. CDR1 is SGHAT and CDR2 is FQDESV in the germline V gene (reference sequence). This CDR3 spans 21 amino acids. Unmatched junction bases numbered 20, after V lost 2 bases and J lost 1 base.